Listed here is a single T cell receptor beta chain. This clone is a singleton in its sample. What antigen it recognizes has not been identified. The sample holds no much larger clone one base away, and base qualities are not on file. The sample is drawn from a study of blood T cell repertoires in COVID-19 (dated by TCRdb to about 2020). In terms of the full investigation: Samples covering the acute and convalescent phases of COVID-19 were provided by collaborators in the United States, Italy and Spain. The prospective study material was composed of cDNA or gDNA derived from T cells, B-cell-depleted T cells, or PBMCs. Deeply sampled blood TCRbeta repertoires from subjects exposed to, actively infected with, or recovered from COVID-19 were included in the dataset. The repertoires were released in a freely available public database meant as a resource for research on the immune response to SARS-CoV-2. The samples were drawn from the first 160 participants of the ongoing ImmuneRACE study and from 1,254 subjects provided by 6 global collaborators. Sample metadata almost always included a de-identified subject ID, COVID-19 status, age in years and sex. HLA class I and class II types, where available, came from metadata supplied by the sample provider rather than from assay-based typing.

Broad study findings and their caveats: The quantity of clinical and demographic metadata differed by source and by participant and was supplied without curation.

Collaborating institutions collected whole blood in K2EDTA tubes following their own protocols. For TCRbeta analysis, collaborator samples were shipped as frozen whole blood, as isolated PBMCs, or as DNA extracted from either sample type. The immunoSEQ Assay, a bias-controlled multiplex PCR, was used to amplify TCRbeta CDR3 regions from genomic DNA. As for how the authors treated the data: The number of nucleated cells in each sample was estimated by amplification of reference gene primers within the assay. To quantify the absolute abundance of each unique TCRbeta CDR3 rearrangement, sequence reads were collapsed and filtered. For each sample, productive Simpson clonality was calculated as the square root of Simpson's diversity index over productive rearrangements. The immuneACCESS repertoire file appears here via TCRdb, limited to in-frame rearrangements. These files lack a portion of the clones; in checked studies, under half of the deficit traces to unresolved V genes, and the cause of the others is not known. The D gene and trimming were derived from the DNA, and the V and J assignments and clone size from that table. The sample includes under 60,000 clones, with 75% to 90% observed a single time. The top ten constitute roughly 5.7% of the sample.

V loses 2 bases, J loses 6 bases, and the germline ends lie 7 bases apart. Based on the germline V gene, the CDR1 and CDR2 sequences are MDHEN and SYDVKM. Inclusive of the bounding cysteine and phenylalanine, the CDR3 is 12 residues long. The retained sequence is limited to the CDR3, 36 bases, with the frame set at the first base. The sequence came from a human donor in a cohort sampled during active COVID-19. The receptor chain draws on TRBV28 and TRBJ1-1; TRBD1 might be the D gene, on 6 matching bases. The specimen sequenced was peripheral blood. The DNA reads as follows: TGTGCCAGCAGTTTAGGGGGCGCTGAAGCTTTCTTT. It encodes CASSLGGAEAFF.